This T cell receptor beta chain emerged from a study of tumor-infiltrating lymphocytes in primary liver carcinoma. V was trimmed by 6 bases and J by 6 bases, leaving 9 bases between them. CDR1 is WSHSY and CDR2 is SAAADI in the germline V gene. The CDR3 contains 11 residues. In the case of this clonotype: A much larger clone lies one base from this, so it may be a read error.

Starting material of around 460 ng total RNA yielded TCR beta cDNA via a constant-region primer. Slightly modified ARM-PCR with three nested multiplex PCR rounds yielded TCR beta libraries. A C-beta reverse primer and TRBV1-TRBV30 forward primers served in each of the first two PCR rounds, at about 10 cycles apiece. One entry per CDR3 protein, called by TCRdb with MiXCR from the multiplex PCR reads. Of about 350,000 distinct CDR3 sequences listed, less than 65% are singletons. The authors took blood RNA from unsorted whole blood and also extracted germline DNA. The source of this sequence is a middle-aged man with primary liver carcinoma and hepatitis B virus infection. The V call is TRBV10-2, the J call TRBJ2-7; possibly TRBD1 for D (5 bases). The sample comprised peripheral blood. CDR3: CASRGPCEQYF. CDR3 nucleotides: TGCGCCAGCAGGGGGCCCTGCGAGCAGTACTTC.